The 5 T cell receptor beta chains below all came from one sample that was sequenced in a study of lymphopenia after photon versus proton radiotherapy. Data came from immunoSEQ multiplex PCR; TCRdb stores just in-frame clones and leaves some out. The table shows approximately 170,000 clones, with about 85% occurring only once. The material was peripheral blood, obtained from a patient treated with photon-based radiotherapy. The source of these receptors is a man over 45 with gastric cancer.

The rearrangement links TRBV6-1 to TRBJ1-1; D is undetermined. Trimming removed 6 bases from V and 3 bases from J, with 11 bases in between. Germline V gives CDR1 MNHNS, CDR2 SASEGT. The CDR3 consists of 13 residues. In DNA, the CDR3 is TGTGCCAGCAGCGACGACTGGGACACTGAAGCTTTCTTT. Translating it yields CASSDDWDTEAFF.

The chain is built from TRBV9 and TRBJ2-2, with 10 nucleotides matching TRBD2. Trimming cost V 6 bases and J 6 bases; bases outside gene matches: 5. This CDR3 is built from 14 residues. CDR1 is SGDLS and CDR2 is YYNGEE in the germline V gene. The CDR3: CASTSGRDAGELFF. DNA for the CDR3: TGTGCCAGCACGAGCGGGAGGGACGCCGGGGAGCTGTTTTTT.

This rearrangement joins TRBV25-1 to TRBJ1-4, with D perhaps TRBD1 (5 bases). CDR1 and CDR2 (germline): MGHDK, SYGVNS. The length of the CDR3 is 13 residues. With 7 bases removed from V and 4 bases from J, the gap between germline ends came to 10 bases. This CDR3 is CASTGGNNEKLFF. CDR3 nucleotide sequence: TGTGCCAGCACGGGGGGGAATAATGAAAAACTGTTTTTT.

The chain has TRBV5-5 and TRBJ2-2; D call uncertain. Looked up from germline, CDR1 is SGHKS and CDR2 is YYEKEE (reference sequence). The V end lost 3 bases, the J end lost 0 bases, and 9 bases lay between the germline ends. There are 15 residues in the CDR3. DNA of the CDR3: TGTGCCAGCAGCTCTAGTTTCGCGAACACCGGGGAGCTGTTTTTT. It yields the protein CASSSSFANTGELFF.

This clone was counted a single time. The CDR3 region is CAWSAQNYGYTF. The CDR3 nucleotides read TGTGCCTGGAGTGCCCAAAACTATGGCTACACCTTC. The genes are TRBV30 and TRBJ1-2; D gene ambiguous. Germline V gene lookup returns CDR1 GTSNPN and CDR2 SVGIG (reference sequence). Trimming removed 1 base at V and 2 bases at J, with 5 bases between. The CDR3 has 12 residues.